The clone carrying this T cell receptor beta chain showed up just a few times. TCRdb's table, derived via immunoSEQ multiplex PCR, lists solely in-frame clones and lacks some. The table records tens of thousands of clones, approximately 89% of them present only once. The sample belongs to a study of OX40 agonist ivuxolimab in advanced cancers. V was clipped by 4 bases and J by 4 bases, with 8 bases between them. Germline CDR1 and CDR2: SEHNR and FQNEAQ (reference sequence). The CDR3 loop spans 13 amino acids. The J gene is TRBJ1-3, the V gene TRBV7-9; D gene uncertain. This receptor was identified in an adult with an advanced solid tumor such as melanoma, head and neck, liver or kidney cancer. Sample: CD4+ or CD8+ T cells sorted from blood, taken in a trial of the OX40 agonist ivuxolimab. This CDR3 reads CASSSQTGNTIYF. The CDR3 DNA reads TGTGCCAGCAGCTCCCAAACAGGAAACACCATATATTTT.